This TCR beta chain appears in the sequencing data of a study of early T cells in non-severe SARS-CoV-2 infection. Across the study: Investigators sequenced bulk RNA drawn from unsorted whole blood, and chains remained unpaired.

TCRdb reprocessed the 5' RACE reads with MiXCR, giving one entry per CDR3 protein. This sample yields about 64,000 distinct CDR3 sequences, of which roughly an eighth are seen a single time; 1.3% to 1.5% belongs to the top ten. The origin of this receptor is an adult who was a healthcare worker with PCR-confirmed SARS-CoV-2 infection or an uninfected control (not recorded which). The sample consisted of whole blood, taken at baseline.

CDR3 loop: CASSLTRNTDTQYF. The CDR3 DNA is TGTGCCAGCAGCTTAACTCGAAACACAGATACGCAGTATTTT. This chain links TRBV11-2 with TRBJ2-3; no reliable D call. The CDR3 consists of 14 residues. Per germline, CDR1 SGHAT and CDR2 FQNNGV. The V and J ends lost 2 bases and 2 bases respectively, with 8 bases between them.